This T cell receptor beta chain was profiled in a study of blood T cell repertoires in COVID-19. It was during active infection that Seattle patients were enrolled and then longitudinally followed. This CDR3 has 13 residues. Between the trimmed V and J ends, which lost 8 bases and 7 bases, there was a span of 12 bases. CDR1 is ENHRY and CDR2 is SYGVKD in the germline V gene. In the original analysis: Amplification with reference gene primers provided the estimates of nucleated cell counts. Only in-frame clones appear in the TCRdb table, and some are missing; sequencing was by immunoSEQ multiplex PCR. D and trimming were read from the DNA, whereas the V and J calls and clone size are those reported in that table. This repertoire shows approximately 400,000 clones, 88% found once; its top ten account for 10% to 15%.

The receptor comes from a woman aged 45-65 years with COVID-19, enrolled during active disease. Sample: peripheral blood. The chain carries TRBV10-3 and TRBJ1-6, with D tentatively TRBD1 (5 bases). CDR3 sequence reads: CAISDKQNSPLHF. Written as DNA, the CDR3 is TGTGCCATCTCGGACAAGCAAAATTCACCCCTCCACTTT.